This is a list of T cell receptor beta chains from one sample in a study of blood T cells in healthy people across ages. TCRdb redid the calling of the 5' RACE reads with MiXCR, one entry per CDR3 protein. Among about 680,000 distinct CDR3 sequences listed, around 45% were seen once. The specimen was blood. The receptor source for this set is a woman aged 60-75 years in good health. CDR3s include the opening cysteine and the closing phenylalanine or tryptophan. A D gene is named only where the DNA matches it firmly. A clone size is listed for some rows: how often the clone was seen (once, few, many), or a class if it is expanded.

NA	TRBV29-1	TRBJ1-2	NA	CSVDGNYGYTF	TGCAGCGTTGACGGCAACTATGGCTACACCTTC
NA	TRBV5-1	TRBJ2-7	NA	CASSRTGLSGPSGSGDQLGEQYF	TGCGCCAGCAGCCGCACGGGACTGAGTGGACCGTCGGGAAGTGGCGATCAGCTCGGCGAGCAGTACTTC
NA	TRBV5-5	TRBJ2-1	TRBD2	CASSPGLAISYNEQFF	TGTGCCAGCAGCCCGGGACTAGCGATCTCCTACAATGAGCAGTTCTTC
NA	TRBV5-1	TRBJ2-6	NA	CASGQDSGANVLTF	TGCGCCAGCGGTCAGGACTCTGGGGCCAACGTCCTGACTTTC
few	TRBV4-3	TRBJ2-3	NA	CASSQDGAGLSTDTQYF	TGCGCCAGCAGCCAAGATGGGGCAGGACTCAGCACAGATACGCAGTATTTT
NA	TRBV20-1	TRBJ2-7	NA	CSATRGAYEQYF	TGCAGTGCAACACGGGGAGCCTACGAGCAGTACTTC
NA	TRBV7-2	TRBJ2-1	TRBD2	CASSFSGQDGEQFF	TGTGCCAGCAGCTTTAGCGGGCAGGACGGTGAGCAGTTCTTC
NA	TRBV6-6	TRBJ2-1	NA	CASSQNEQFF	TGTGCCAGCAGTCAGAATGAGCAGTTCTTC
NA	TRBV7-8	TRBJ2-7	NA	CASSWKGQGFTGEQYF	TGTGCCAGCAGCTGGAAGGGCCAGGGGTTCACCGGCGAGCAGTACTTC
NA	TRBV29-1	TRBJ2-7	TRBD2	CSVEVAGGLGPYEQYF	TGCAGCGTTGAAGTAGCGGGAGGTCTTGGGCCCTACGAGCAGTACTTC
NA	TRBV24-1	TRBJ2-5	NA	CATSDFGQRLQETQYF	TGTGCCACCAGTGATTTTGGACAACGGTTACAAGAGACCCAGTACTTC
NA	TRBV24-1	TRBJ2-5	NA	CATSDPTEYQETQYF	TGTGCCACCAGTGATCCGACAGAGTACCAAGAGACCCAGTACTTC
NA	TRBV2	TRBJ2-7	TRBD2	CASSKVGGPLQYF	TGTGCCAGCAGTAAAGTGGGAGGGCCCTTGCAGTACTTC
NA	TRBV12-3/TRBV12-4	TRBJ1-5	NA	CASSLGTALTNQPQHF	TGTGCCAGCAGTTTAGGGACAGCCCTTACCAATCAGCCCCAGCATTTT
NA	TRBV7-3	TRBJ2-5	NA	CASSQKTGPGTQYF	TGTGCCAGCAGCCAAAAGACAGGTCCGGGGACCCAGTACTTC
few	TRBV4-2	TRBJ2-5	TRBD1	CASSQAIQGRGETQYF	TGTGCCAGCAGCCAAGCGATACAGGGGAGAGGCGAGACCCAGTACTTC
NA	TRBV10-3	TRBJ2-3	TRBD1	CAISESTPGGRADTQYF	TGTGCCATCAGTGAGTCGACTCCAGGGGGCAGGGCAGATACGCAGTATTTT
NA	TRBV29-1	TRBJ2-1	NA	CSVGTGSYNEQFF	TGCAGCGTAGGGACGGGGTCCTACAATGAGCAGTTCTTC
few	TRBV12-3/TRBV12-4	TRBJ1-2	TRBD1	CASSWGQASGYTF	TGTGCCAGCAGTTGGGGACAGGCTAGTGGCTACACCTTC
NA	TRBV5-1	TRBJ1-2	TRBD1	CASSLTSDRGVDYGYTF	TGCGCCAGCAGCTTGACGTCGGACAGGGGGGTTGACTATGGCTACACCTTC
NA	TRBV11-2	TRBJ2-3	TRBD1	CASSPTGGKTQYF	TGTGCCAGCAGCCCGACAGGGGGGAAGACGCAGTATTTT
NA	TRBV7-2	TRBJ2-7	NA	CASSLTGTPLYEQYF	TGTGCCAGCAGCTTGACGGGGACCCCTCTCTACGAGCAGTACTTC
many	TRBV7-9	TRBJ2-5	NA	CASSSPGGTETQYF	TGTGCCAGCAGCTCCCCGGGCGGCACGGAGACCCAGTACTTC
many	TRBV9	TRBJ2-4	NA	CASSVGPGSMDIQYF	TGTGCCAGCAGCGTAGGGCCCGGCTCAATGGACATTCAGTACTTC
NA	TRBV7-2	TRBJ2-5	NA	CASSLEGKETQYF	TGTGCCAGCAGCTTAGAGGGTAAAGAGACCCAGTACTTC
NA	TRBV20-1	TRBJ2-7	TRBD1	CSARDYGTGGLYEQYF	TGCAGTGCTAGAGATTATGGGACAGGGGGACTCTACGAGCAGTACTTC
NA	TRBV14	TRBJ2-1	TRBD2	CASSQLTSGGSLGDGNEQFF	TGTGCCAGCAGCCAACTCACTAGCGGGGGTTCTCTAGGGGATGGCAATGAGCAGTTCTTC
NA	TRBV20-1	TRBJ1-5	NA	CSASETAYSNQPQHF	TGCAGTGCTAGCGAGACGGCTTATAGCAATCAGCCCCAGCATTTT
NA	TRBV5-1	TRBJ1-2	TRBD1	CASSPGQYGYTF	TGCGCCAGCAGCCCGGGACAGTATGGCTACACCTTC
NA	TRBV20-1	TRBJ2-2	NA	CSARNRVNGELFF	TGCAGTGCGAGAAACAGGGTAAACGGGGAGCTGTTTTTT
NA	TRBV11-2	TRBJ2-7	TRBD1	CVSTKTRTGLSYEQYF	TGTGTCAGCACCAAAACCCGGACAGGGCTGTCCTACGAGCAGTACTTC
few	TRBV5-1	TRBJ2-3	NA	CASSPVYRPNTDTQYF	TGCGCCAGCAGCCCCGTTTACAGGCCAAACACAGATACGCAGTATTTT
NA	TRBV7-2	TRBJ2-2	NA	CASSSLAVTGELFF	TGTGCCAGCAGCTCATTAGCGGTCACCGGGGAGCTGTTTTTT
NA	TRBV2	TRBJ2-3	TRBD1	CASSDYRGRAGTQYF	TGTGCCAGCAGCGACTACAGGGGGCGCGCAGGTACGCAGTATTTT
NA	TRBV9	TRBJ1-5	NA	CASSVGWVNQPQHF	TGTGCCAGCAGCGTAGGATGGGTCAATCAGCCCCAGCATTTT
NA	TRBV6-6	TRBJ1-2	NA	CASSYSKGVYGYTF	TGTGCCAGCAGTTACTCGAAGGGTGTTTATGGCTACACCTTC
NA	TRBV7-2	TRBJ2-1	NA	CASSLLGYNEQFF	TGTGCCAGCAGCCTACTCGGGTACAATGAGCAGTTCTTC
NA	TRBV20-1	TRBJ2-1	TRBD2	CSARSLPGLADLSSYNEQFF	TGCAGTGCTAGATCCCTACCGGGACTAGCGGATCTGAGCTCCTACAATGAGCAGTTCTTC
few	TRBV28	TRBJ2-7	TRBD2	CASRPTSGSPILFYEQYF	TGTGCCAGCAGGCCGACTAGCGGGAGCCCAATCCTATTTTACGAGCAGTACTTC
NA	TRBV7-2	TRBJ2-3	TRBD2	CASSLRGAGGQRLTQYF	TGTGCCAGCAGCTTAAGAGGGGCGGGAGGGCAGAGGTTAACGCAGTATTTT
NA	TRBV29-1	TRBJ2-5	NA	CSVGKGRETQYF	TGCAGCGTTGGGAAGGGGCGGGAGACCCAGTACTTC
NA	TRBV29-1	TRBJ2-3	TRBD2	CSVEVGTSGRGDTQYF	TGCAGCGTTGAGGTTGGGACTAGCGGGAGGGGAGATACGCAGTATTTT
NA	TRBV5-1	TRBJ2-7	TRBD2	CASSSPGLAVSSYEQYF	TGCGCCAGCAGCTCCCCAGGACTAGCGGTTAGCTCCTACGAGCAGTACTTC
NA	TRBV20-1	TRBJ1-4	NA	CSARAVRGRGATNEKLFF	TGCAGTGCTAGGGCGGTACGGGGAAGGGGGGCAACTAATGAAAAACTGTTTTTT
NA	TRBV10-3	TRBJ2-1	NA	CAIGVPLNERFF	TGTGCCATCGGGGTACCACTCAATGAGCGGTTCTTC
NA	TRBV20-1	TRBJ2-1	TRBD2	CSAIHASGRDNEQFF	TGCAGTGCTATCCATGCTAGCGGGAGGGACAATGAGCAGTTCTTC